Below, 6 T cell receptor beta chains from the same sample are listed, as sequenced in a study of T cells in localized non-small cell lung cancer. The repertoire was sequenced with immunoSEQ multiplex PCR; TCRdb's copy has only in-frame clones and lacks some. Here the sample spans over 5,000 clones, about three fifths being singletons. This specimen was lymph node tissue, taken before any cancer treatment. The receptors here all came from a male donor aged 60 or over with stage I squamous cell lung carcinoma.

This clone was detected a few times. The genes are TRBV12-5 and TRBJ2-5; 7 bases align to TRBD1. The CDR3 extends over 15 amino acids. V shed 2 bases, J shed 1 base, and the junction held 4 bases outside the gene matches. Germline CDR1 is LGHNT and CDR2 is FRNRAP. CDR3 DNA: TGTGCTAGTGGTTTGTCGCAGGGGGTCCAAGAGACCCAGTACTTC. Protein: CASGLSQGVQETQYF.

As for this clone: The junction departs from the called germline gene at one end, perhaps through a read error. The V call is TRBV4-1, the J call TRBJ2-2; D might be TRBD1 or TRBD2, each matching 5 bases. The germline gives CDR1 MGHRA, CDR2 YSYEKL. CDR3 length: 15 amino acids. DNA of the CDR3: TGCGCCAGCAGCCACTCCGGGACGGGAACCGGGGAGTTGTTTTTT. Translation: CASSHSGTGTGELFF.

Relative to its sample, this clone is large. V usage is TRBV23-1 and J usage is TRBJ2-1; the D gene is possibly TRBD2 (6 bases). TRBV23-1 carries the ORF label, with uncertain function. V was trimmed by 0 bases and J by 8 bases, leaving 11 bases between them. The CDR3 is made up of 14 amino acids. DNA of the CDR3: TGCGCCAGCAGTCAATCGTGGCAGCGGGATGAGCAGTTCTTC. Translation: CASSQSWQRDEQFF.

The gene calls are TRBV9 and TRBJ2-5, with D possibly TRBD2 on 6 matching bases. From germline, CDR1 is SGDLS and CDR2 YYNGEE. The CDR3 is made up of 12 amino acids. V lost 5 bases and J lost 5, with 10 bases in between. The CDR3 DNA is TGTGCCAGCAGTGTGGGACTGGAGACCCAGTACTTC. This translates into CASSVGLETQYF.

The chain joins TRBV30 to TRBJ1-3; D is undetermined. The V gene's germline CDR1 is GTSNPN and CDR2 SVGIG (reference sequence). The CDR3 spans 12 residues. V was clipped by 4 bases and J by 4 bases, with 8 bases between them. The CDR3 coding sequence is TGTGCCTGGAAGTGGGTAGGAAACACCATATATTTT. It is translated as CAWKWVGNTIYF.

The chain is built from TRBV9 and TRBJ2-1; maybe TRBD2 (5 bases). Germline V gives CDR1 SGDLS, CDR2 YYNGEE. The CDR3 consists of 13 residues. Trimming stripped 2 bases from V and 9 bases from J, with 12 bases between. DNA of the CDR3: TGTGCCAGCAGCGTCGTCCCCGAGGGTGAGCAGTTCTTC. Translated, it gives CASSVVPEGEQFF.